This T cell receptor beta chain is from a study of T cells in narcolepsy. Study summary: Donors had narcolepsy type 1 or type 2, or were healthy controls. Study results and limitations: Reportedly, autoreactive clonotypes were serially detected in patients' blood but not controls'. Autoreactive clone sequences were missing from some blood memory CD4+ repertoires. Comparing one patient's CSF and blood CD4+ clonotypes highlighted HCRT- and TRIB2-specific autoreactive clonotypes.

Regarding this clone: Its antigen is still unknown.

The CDR3 consists of 15 residues. V was cut by 7 bases and J by 1 base, with 12 bases left in between. Germline values: CDR1 SGHRS, CDR2 YFSETQ. TCRdb's table, derived via immunoSEQ multiplex PCR, lists solely in-frame clones and lacks some. Counted here are about 40,000 clones, around 85% occurring once; the ten biggest clones make up about 1.5%. The source of this sequence is a human donor with narcolepsy. This chain uses TRBV5-1 with TRBJ2-6; D is perhaps TRBD1 or TRBD2 (6 bases each). Sequenced input: CD45RA- memory CD4+ T cells from PBMCs. The CDR3, as DNA: TGCGCCAGCGCCCGAGGGGGGTCTGGGGCCAACGTCCTGACTTTC. It specifies CASARGGSGANVLTF.